What follows are 14 T cell receptor beta chains derived from one specimen sequenced in a study of T cells in Graves' hyperthyroidism and ophthalmopathy. The CDR3 regions of TCR beta were amplified from RNA transcripts. First-round RT-PCR of the TCR CDR3 relied on the HTBI primer set. In TCRdb, the multiplex PCR reads were re-called with MiXCR into one record per CDR3 protein. Seen here are around 580,000 distinct CDR3 sequences, approximately 15% observed once, and the top ten hold around 19%. The sequenced sample was blood. The receptors come from a woman aged 18-29 years with Graves' hyperthyroidism.

This clonotype was picked up a small number of times. The chain has TRBV5-1 and TRBJ2-1, with 9 bases fitting TRBD1. The germline CDR1 and CDR2 sequences are SGHRS and YFSETQ. The CDR3 consists of 15 residues. V lost 4 bases to trimming and J lost 3 bases; unmatched junction nucleotides: 5. The CDR3 spells CASSLGQGRYNEQFF. CDR3 coding DNA: TGCGCCAGCAGCCTGGGACAGGGTCGCTACAATGAGCAGTTCTTC.

The V call is TRBV3-1, the J call TRBJ1-3; 10 positions match TRBD1. Trimming at V came to 4 bases and at J to 0 bases, leaving 3 bases not matched to a gene. Germline CDR1 LGHDT, CDR2 YNNKEL (reference sequence). The CDR3 sequence is 16 residues long. The CDR3 spells CASSRRQGASGNTIYF. In DNA, the CDR3 is TGTGCCAGCAGCCGCCGACAGGGGGCCTCTGGAAACACCATATATTTT.

About this clonotype: A clone one base away is much larger, so this may be a read error. The rearrangement uses TRBV20-1 and TRBJ1-1; D may be TRBD1 (5 bases). The CDR3 totals 13 residues. V shed 3 bases and J shed 11 bases, with 19 bases lying between them. Germline V gene data show CDR1 as DFQATT and CDR2 as SNEGSKA (reference sequence). In nucleotides, the CDR3 is TGCAGTGCTAGGAAGGACGGGGCAAGGTGGGCTTTCTTT. It specifies CSARKDGARWAFF.

This clonotype came up many times. The chain links TRBV27 to TRBJ2-3; 7 positions match TRBD2. This CDR3 spans 15 amino acids. CDR1 is MNHEY, CDR2 SMNVEV, per germline (reference sequence). The trim removed 4 bases at V and 0 bases at J, leaving 4 bases unmatched. The CDR3 bases are TGTGCCAGCAGTTCTAAGCGGGGAAGCACAGATACGCAGTATTTT. Protein product: CASSSKRGSTDTQYF.

J is TRBJ1-4 and V is TRBV5-1; 7 positions match TRBD1. In germline, CDR1 is SGHRS, CDR2 YFSETQ. The CDR3 is 14 residues long. Trimming removed 5 bases from V and 4 bases from J; junction bases left unmatched: 5. The CDR3 bases are TGCGCCAGCAGGGGGGACAGCCTTAATGAAAAACTGTTTTTT. Protein: CASRGDSLNEKLFF.

The table lists this clonotype with many counts. The chain carries TRBV20-1 and TRBJ2-3; TRBD1 agrees at 7 bases. Unmatched junction bases numbered 6, after V lost 6 bases and J lost 6 bases. Germline lookup yields CDR1 DFQATT and CDR2 SNEGSKA (reference sequence). There are 12 residues in the CDR3. The CDR3 region has the DNA TGCAGTGCCAAAGACAGGGAGGATACGCAGTATTTT. Translating it yields CSAKDREDTQYF.

As for this clonotype: A much larger clone differs by one base, so this may be a read error. The rearrangement links TRBV7-2 to TRBJ2-2, with a tentative D call TRBD2 (6 bases). The CDR3 sequence is 14 residues long. The V gene's germline CDR1 is SGHTA and CDR2 FQGNSA. CDR3 bases: TGTGCCAGCAGTCCTCGACAGAACACCGGGGGGCTGTTTTTT. Its protein is CASSPRQNTGGLFF.

The chain couples TRBV18 to TRBJ2-1, with 7 bases lining up with TRBD1. Losses at the gene ends were 2 bases for V and 4 bases for J; bases not matched to a gene: 11. The CDR3 has 17 residues. CDR1 KGHSH and CDR2 LQKENI come from the germline V gene. CDR3 sequence (DNA): TGTGCCAGCTCACCAATGACAGGGAGCCGAGTTTACAATGAGCAGTTCTTC. Translation gives CASSPMTGSRVYNEQFF.

This clonotype was observed a few times. This chain joins TRBV7-2 and TRBJ1-2; possible D gene TRBD1, 6 bases. This CDR3 has 15 amino acids. V gave up 0 bases and J gave up 4 bases, with 12 bases separating them. Germline V gene sequence: CDR1 SGHTA, CDR2 FQGNSA. The CDR3: CASSLAPGQLYGYTF. The CDR3 nucleotides are TGTGCCAGCAGCTTAGCCCCAGGACAGCTCTATGGCTACACCTTC.

V and J are TRBV12-3 or TRBV12-4 and TRBJ2-1; unclear D gene. Trimming pared 8 bases from V and 9 bases from J, leaving 11 bases between. The CDR3 contains 11 residues. The CDR3 DNA reads as TGTGCCAGCGGGGTAACGAGTGAGCAGTTCTTC. It is translated as CASGVTSEQFF.

This clonotype was seen many times. This chain joins TRBV2 and TRBJ2-3; a possible D gene is TRBD2 (6 bases). CDR1 and CDR2 from the germline V gene are SNHLY and FYNNEI. V shed 6 bases and J shed 2 bases, with 12 bases lying between them. The CDR3 loop spans 14 amino acids. The CDR3 reads CASSLGLYTDTQYF. The CDR3 nucleotides are TGTGCCAGCAGCTTGGGACTGTACACAGATACGCAGTATTTT.

The chain carries TRBV19 and TRBJ2-3; 8 bases are a match to TRBD1. V shed 5 bases, J shed 6 bases, and the junction held 10 bases outside the gene matches. CDR1 and CDR2 (germline): LNHDA, SQIVND (reference sequence). The CDR3 consists of 15 residues. The CDR3 region has the DNA TGTGCCAGTAGTCCCTCTGGACAGGGTTCTGATACGCAGTATTTT. It is translated as CASSPSGQGSDTQYF.

At least ten counts were recorded for this clonotype. The chain employs TRBV28 and TRBJ1-5; D unresolved. Trimming removed 6 bases from V and 5 bases from J, with 11 bases in between. The CDR3 loop spans 13 amino acids. From germline, CDR1 is MDHEN and CDR2 SYDVKM. The DNA for the CDR3 is TGTGCCAGCAGCTCCAATGGGCATCAGCCCCAGCATTTT. This codes for CASSSNGHQPQHF.

This chain links TRBV19 with TRBJ2-5; D perhaps matches TRBD1 (7 bases). The CDR3 is 15 amino acids. The germline V and J ends were trimmed by 5 bases and 9 bases, with 22 bases remaining between them. CDR1 is LNHDA and CDR2 is SQIVND in the germline V gene (reference sequence). This CDR3 reads CASSAGQYPGRSQYF. DNA of the CDR3: TGTGCCAGTAGTGCGGGACAGTACCCCGGTCGGTCCCAGTACTTC.